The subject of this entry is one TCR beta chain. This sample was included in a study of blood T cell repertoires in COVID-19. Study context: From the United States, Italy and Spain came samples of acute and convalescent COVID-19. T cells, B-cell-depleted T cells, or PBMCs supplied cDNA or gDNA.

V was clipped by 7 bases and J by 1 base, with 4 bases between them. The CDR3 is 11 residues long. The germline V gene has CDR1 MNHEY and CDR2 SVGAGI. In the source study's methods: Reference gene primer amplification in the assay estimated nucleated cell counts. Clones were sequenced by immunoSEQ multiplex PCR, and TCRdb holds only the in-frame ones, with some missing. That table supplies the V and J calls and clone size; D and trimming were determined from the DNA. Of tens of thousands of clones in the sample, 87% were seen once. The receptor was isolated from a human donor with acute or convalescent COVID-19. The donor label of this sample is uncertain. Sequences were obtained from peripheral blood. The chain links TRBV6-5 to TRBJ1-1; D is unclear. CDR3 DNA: TGTGCCAGCACGGGGAACACTGAAGCTTTCTTT. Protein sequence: CASTGNTEAFF.